What follows are 29 T cell receptor beta chains derived from one specimen sequenced in a study of radiation and T cells in renal cell carcinoma. Noted time point: blood 2 weeks post-SBRT. The treatment here: 15 Gy SBRT to primary tumor, nephrectomy 4 weeks later. The assay was immunoSEQ multiplex PCR, and TCRdb's table has in-frame clones only and misses some. The sample shows over 60,000 clones, roughly four fifths of them seen only once. This specimen consisted of blood, obtained from a patient whose treatment included radiotherapy and nephrectomy. These receptors were collected from a man between 60 and 75 years old with renal cell carcinoma.

This rearrangement joins TRBV10-1 to TRBJ1-1; possibly TRBD1 for D (5 bases). The germline gives CDR1 WNHNN, CDR2 SYGVQD (reference sequence). V was pared by 4 bases and J by 0 bases, with 6 bases between. The CDR3 has 13 residues. The CDR3, as DNA: TGCGCCAGCAGTGGGACAATGAACACTGAAGCTTTCTTT. Translated: CASSGTMNTEAFF.

This chain uses TRBV27 with TRBJ2-7; D is ambiguous. CDR3 length equals 15 residues. The germline V gene encodes CDR1 MNHEY and CDR2 SMNVEV (reference sequence). Between the trimmed V and J ends, which lost 5 bases and 0 bases, there was a span of 14 bases. DNA for the CDR3: TGTGCCAGCAGTCCCATAGACACCTCCTCCTACGAGCAGTACTTC. Its translation: CASSPIDTSSYEQYF.

V and J are TRBV18 and TRBJ2-2; TRBD1 agrees at 7 bases. Germline V gene sequence: CDR1 KGHSH, CDR2 LQKENI. CDR3 size: 16 residues. The trim removed 2 bases at V and 4 bases at J, leaving 7 bases unmatched. CDR3 bases: TGTGCCAGCTCACCAAGATTCCGACAGGGCACCGGGGAGCTGTTTTTT. It encodes CASSPRFRQGTGELFF.

This clone has only one observation. The chain is built from TRBV19 and TRBJ2-1; no firm D call. CDR3 length: 13 residues. In germline, CDR1 is LNHDA, CDR2 SQIVND (reference sequence). V lost 3 bases and J 7 bases, leaving 10 bases between the germline ends. The CDR3 DNA reads TGTGCCAGTAGTATTTCTATAATTAATGAGCAGTTCTTC. It codes for CASSISIINEQFF.

The genes are TRBV7-2 and TRBJ2-1, with 10 nucleotides matching TRBD2. The CDR3 consists of 17 residues. The germline CDR1 and CDR2 sequences are SGHTA and FQGNSA. V lost 7 bases, J lost 0 bases, and 9 bases stayed unmatched. The CDR3 protein is CASTIGLAADSYNEQFF. CDR3 DNA: TGTGCCAGCACCATAGGACTAGCGGCGGACTCCTACAATGAGCAGTTCTTC.

The CDR3 spells CASSPGLATDTQYF. The CDR3, as DNA: TGCGCCAGCAGCCCGGGACTAGCCACAGATACGCAGTATTTT. The chain links TRBV5-1 to TRBJ2-3; 9 nucleotides align to TRBD2. Germline assignment: CDR1 SGHRS and CDR2 YFSETQ. V lost 4 bases and J lost 2; bases outside the gene matches: 2. The CDR3 sequence is 14 residues long.

This chain uses TRBV5-4 with TRBJ2-1, with 11 positions matching TRBD2. After removal of 0 bases from V and 2 bases from J, the junction contained 10 bases not matched to a gene. The CDR3 runs to 19 residues. Germline V CDR1 and CDR2: SGHNT, YYREEE (reference sequence). The CDR3, as DNA: TGTGCCAGCAGCTTGGTTCCTAGCGGGGGGATTCCCCCCTACAATGAGCAGTTCTTC. As protein: CASSLVPSGGIPPYNEQFF.

This clone was seen only a few times. DNA for the CDR3: TGTGCCAGCAGCTATGCAGGGGACAGTGGCTACACCTTC. It encodes CASSYAGDSGYTF. This chain connects TRBV7-2 to TRBJ1-2, with 7 nucleotides matching TRBD1. This CDR3 region has 13 residues. V was pared by 4 bases and J by 7 bases, with 6 bases of the junction left unmatched. Germline CDR1 and CDR2: SGHTA and FQGNSA.

This chain uses TRBV19 with TRBJ1-1, with no clear D. Deletions cut 6 bases from V and 4 bases from J, with 15 bases between. The CDR3 spans 14 residues. Germline CDR1 reads LNHDA; CDR2 reads SQIVND (reference sequence). In nucleotides, the CDR3 is TGTGCCAGTAGACTCCAATATGTGAGCACTGAAGCTTTCTTT. Protein product: CASRLQYVSTEAFF.

The chain links TRBV4-3 to TRBJ1-4; no clear D. CDR3 length: 15 amino acids. CDR1 and CDR2 (germline): LGHNA, YSLEER. Trimming removed 0 bases at V and 6 bases at J, with 11 bases between. CDR3 sequence reads: CASSQDRRIDEKLFF. The DNA for the CDR3 is TGCGCCAGCAGCCAAGATCGCAGAATAGATGAAAAACTGTTTTTT.

The J gene is TRBJ1-6, the V gene TRBV27; no clear D. The germline V gene encodes CDR1 MNHEY and CDR2 SMNVEV (reference sequence). The CDR3 is 16 amino acids. The V end lost 4 bases, the J end lost 3 bases, and 13 bases lay between the germline ends. In nucleotides, the CDR3 is TGTGCCAGCAGTTCCTCGCCCGGGAACTATAATTCACCCCTCCACTTT. This translates into CASSSSPGNYNSPLHF.

This rearrangement joins TRBV7-7 to TRBJ2-1; 8 nucleotides align to TRBD2. This CDR3 is built from 16 residues. Germline CDR1 and CDR2: SSHAT and FNYEAQ (reference sequence). V lost 5 bases, J lost 1 base, and 7 bases stayed unmatched. The CDR3 sequence: CASSVLGLASYNEQFF. CDR3 in DNA: TGTGCCAGCAGCGTCCTAGGACTAGCTTCCTACAATGAGCAGTTCTTC.

The rearrangement links TRBV5-6 to TRBJ1-2, with D possibly being TRBD1 (5 bases). V was shortened by 2 bases and J by 14 bases, with 16 bases between the two germline ends. This CDR3 spans 12 amino acids. Germline V lookup: CDR1 SGHDT, CDR2 YYEEEE. The CDR3: CASSFSGRPGTF. The CDR3 nucleotides are TGTGCCAGCAGCTTCTCGGGACGCCCGGGGACCTTC.

This clone showed up just once. V usage is TRBV4-3 and J usage is TRBJ2-1, with D uncertain. The ends were cut back, 1 base at V and 2 bases at J, with 15 bases in the middle. The germline gives CDR1 LGHNA, CDR2 YSLEER. This CDR3 spans 17 amino acids. This CDR3 is CASSQGSPHVPYNEQFF. The CDR3 DNA follows: TGCGCCAGCAGCCAAGGGTCTCCACATGTGCCCTACAATGAGCAGTTCTTC.

The chain is built from TRBV29-1 and TRBJ2-1, with 12 positions matching TRBD2. V was clipped by 8 bases and J by 7 bases; unmatched bases: 12. Germline V gene lookup returns CDR1 SQVTM and CDR2 ANQGSEA. There are 15 residues in the CDR3. CDR3 protein: CSTSRLAGEGNEQFF. The CDR3 DNA reads TGCAGCACCTCCCGACTAGCGGGAGAAGGTAATGAGCAGTTCTTC.

The chain employs TRBV2 and TRBJ1-5; the D gene is possibly TRBD1 (5 bases). V was pared by 6 bases and J by 8 bases, with 11 bases between. CDR1 and CDR2 from the germline V gene are SNHLY and FYNNEI. CDR3 length: 12 amino acids. The CDR3 region is CASRTVAEPQHF. The CDR3 nucleotides read TGTGCCAGCAGGACAGTGGCGGAGCCCCAGCATTTT.

This clone was detected only once. The chain joins TRBV10-1 to TRBJ2-2, with TRBD2 matching 8 bases. This CDR3 comprises 13 residues. The trim removed 5 bases at V and 4 bases at J, leaving 0 bases unmatched. CDR1 is WNHNN, CDR2 SYGVQD, per germline (reference sequence). CDR3: CASSSGSTGELFF. The CDR3 DNA reads as TGCGCCAGCAGTAGCGGGAGCACCGGGGAGCTGTTTTTT.

The chain has TRBV21-1 and TRBJ1-3; the table's D call of TRBD1 was not tested on the DNA. TRBV21-1 corresponds to a pseudogene. The CDR3 totals 19 residues. This chain's CDR3 is CASSNIPGQGFYSGNTIYF. The CDR3 DNA follows: TGTGCCAGCAGCAACATCCCGGGACAGGGGTTTTACTCTGGAAACACCATATATTTT.

This clone has a single count. This chain connects TRBV27 to TRBJ2-3, with D possibly TRBD2 on 6 matching bases. V was cut by 4 bases and J by 9 bases, with 14 bases left in between. Germline V gene data show CDR1 as MNHEY and CDR2 as SMNVEV (reference sequence). This CDR3 region has 13 residues. CDR3 protein: CASSSGLRRTQYF. CDR3 sequence (DNA): TGTGCCAGCAGTTCCGGACTACGGAGGACGCAGTATTTT.

This clone has a handful of counts. The chain has TRBV5-6 and TRBJ2-3; D call uncertain. Trimming took 0 bases from V and 4 from J, leaving 0 bases between them. Germline assignment: CDR1 SGHDT and CDR2 YYEEEE. CDR3 length: 11 amino acids. CDR3 residues: CASSLADTQYF. Written as DNA, the CDR3 is TGTGCCAGCAGCTTGGCAGATACGCAGTATTTT.

The V gene is TRBV5-1, the J gene TRBJ2-1; D uncertain. Germline CDR1 reads SGHRS; CDR2 reads YFSETQ. Between the trimmed V and J ends, which lost 3 bases and 4 bases, there was a span of 23 bases. The CDR3 is made up of 18 amino acids. The CDR3, as DNA: TGCGCCAGCAGCTCAACCTCCTGGAGCCCGAAAGGTTACAATGAGCAGTTCTTC. Translating gives CASSSTSWSPKGYNEQFF.

A single count supports this clone. This chain connects TRBV19 to TRBJ2-6; D remains unclear. The CDR3 contains 15 residues. V was pared by 3 bases and J by 0 bases, with 6 bases between. CDR1 is LNHDA, CDR2 SQIVND, per germline (reference sequence). Here the CDR3 reads CASSMLTSGANVLTF. Here the CDR3 DNA reads TGTGCCAGTAGTATGCTGACCTCTGGGGCCAACGTCCTGACTTTC.

This clone was seen a single time. The V call is TRBV5-6, the J call TRBJ1-1; D might be TRBD1 (6 bases). CDR1 SGHDT and CDR2 YYEEEE come from the germline V gene. The CDR3 is 14 residues long. V dropped 0 bases and J dropped 1 base, with 7 bases sitting between them. DNA for the CDR3: TGTGCCAGCAGCTTGGGACAGGCGAACACTGAAGCTTTCTTT. Its protein product is CASSLGQANTEAFF.

The J gene is TRBJ2-5, the V gene TRBV5-1; D is ambiguous. Germline CDR1 is SGHRS and CDR2 is YFSETQ. Deletions cut 0 bases from V and 1 base from J, with 10 bases between. The CDR3 is 15 amino acids. CDR3 in amino acids: CASSLVSIPQETQYF. CDR3 bases: TGCGCCAGCAGCTTGGTCTCTATTCCCCAAGAGACCCAGTACTTC.

This chain uses TRBV29-1 with TRBJ1-2, with D possibly matching TRBD1 (5 bases). The CDR3 is 12 residues long. Germline CDR1 and CDR2: SQVTM and ANQGSEA. The V gene lost 7 bases and the J gene lost 6 bases, with 15 bases spanning the gap. DNA for the CDR3: TGCAGCGCGTACTATAGGGGAGATGGCTACACCTTC. This encodes CSAYYRGDGYTF.

The chain recombines TRBV7-2 with TRBJ2-5, with D perhaps assigned TRBD1 or TRBD2 (6 bases each). The CDR3 sequence is 15 residues long. CDR1 and CDR2 (germline): SGHTA, FQGNSA. Trimming took 1 base from V and 1 from J, leaving 10 bases between them. In DNA, the CDR3 is TGTGCCAGCAGCTTAGTTGGGGGGCTCCAAGAGACCCAGTACTTC. Its protein is CASSLVGGLQETQYF.

The V call is TRBV27, the J call TRBJ2-2, with 7 positions matching TRBD2. This CDR3 comprises 13 residues. J gave up 1 base and V 10 bases, and 3 bases lay outside the gene matches. The germline V gene has CDR1 MNHEY and CDR2 SMNVEV (reference sequence). CDR3 in DNA: TGTGCCACGGGCGGGAGGAACACCGGGGAGCTGTTTTTT. It is translated as CATGGRNTGELFF.

V is TRBV7-8 and J is TRBJ2-1, with TRBD2 identical over 11 bases. Germline assignment: CDR1 SGHVS and CDR2 FQNEAQ. The CDR3 is 19 residues long. V dropped 2 bases and J dropped 9; count of bases not matched to a gene: 18. CDR3 nucleotide sequence: TGTGCCAGCAGCTTACGCCAGCTTACACAGACTAGCGGGAAGGGTGAGCAGTTCTTC. Encoded protein: CASSLRQLTQTSGKGEQFF.

The CDR3 bases are TGTGCCAGCAGCCTGACAGGGGAAAATACGCAGTATTTT. It specifies CASSLTGENTQYF. J is TRBJ2-3 and V is TRBV7-2; 8 bases are a match to TRBD1. This CDR3 is 13 amino acids long. The J segment lost 7 bases and the V segment lost 5 bases, leaving 5 bases of the junction unmatched. Germline CDR1 and CDR2: SGHTA and FQGNSA.